The sequence of this TCR beta chain was determined in a study of blood T cell repertoires in COVID-19 (dated by TCRdb to about 2020). At the level of the whole study: Samples from collaborators originated in the United States, Italy and Spain and spanned both the acute and convalescent phases of COVID-19. Subjects who had been exposed to COVID-19, were actively infected with it, or had recovered from it provided the deeply sampled blood TCRbeta repertoires that made up the dataset. HLA class I and class II types, where available, came from metadata supplied by the sample provider rather than from assay-based typing. The material from the prospective study consisted of cDNA or gDNA derived from T cells, B-cell-depleted T cells, or PBMCs. Samples were obtained from the ongoing ImmuneRACE study (first 160 participants) and from about 1,300 subjects provided by 6 global collaborators. The sample metadata nearly always contained a de-identified subject ID, COVID-19 status, age in years and sex. The repertoires were released in a freely available public database meant as a resource for research on the immune response to SARS-CoV-2.

Details on this clone: It lacks a known antigen. It has no much larger one-base neighbor in the sample; base qualities were not kept.

Each collaborating institution followed its own protocols to collect whole blood in K2EDTA tubes. For TCRbeta analysis, collaborators shipped samples in one of three forms: frozen whole blood, isolated PBMCs, or DNA extracted from either of those sample types. CDR1 SNHLY and CDR2 FYNNEI are derived from the germline V gene. Taken from cysteine to phenylalanine, the CDR3 has 12 residues. Only the CDR3 region is kept as DNA, spanning 36 bases read in frame from base 1. The junction carries 9 bases between V and J, which are trimmed by 7 bases and 2 bases respectively. Results and caveats for the whole study, not just this receptor: The quantity of clinical and demographic metadata differed by source and by participant and was supplied without curation.

TCRbeta CDR3 regions were amplified from genomic DNA by means of the immunoSEQ Assay, a bias-controlled multiplex PCR. In the original analysis: The number of nucleated cells in each sample was estimated by amplification of reference gene primers within the assay. To quantify the absolute abundance of each unique TCRbeta CDR3 rearrangement, sequence reads were collapsed and filtered. For each sample, productive Simpson clonality was calculated as the square root of Simpson's diversity index across productive rearrangements. TCRdb obtained this table from immuneACCESS and retained in-frame rearrangements with V and J assigned. These tables miss some clones; where compared with another copy, unresolved V genes account for less than half of the shortfall, and the remainder is unexplained. V, J and clone size derive from that table, while D and trimming were established from the DNA sequence. Recorded for this sample are 60,000 to 65,000 clones; 88% of them occurred a single time. The ten largest clones take up roughly 3.5% of the sample.

The sequenced material came from peripheral blood. The chain uses TRBV2 and TRBJ2-7; the D gene is not confidently resolved. The sequence derives from a man aged 50 or older with active COVID-19. The DNA sequence follows: TGTGCCAGCAACGAAGAGACCTACGAGCAGTACTTC. This encodes CASNEETYEQYF.